Listed below are T cell receptor beta chains from one sample, sequenced in a study of tumor and adjacent non-tumor tissue in lung cancer. TCRdb re-called the multiplex PCR reads with MiXCR, one entry per CDR3 protein. The table includes 60,000 to 85,000 distinct CDR3 sequences, approximately 82% detected once. Sequenced material: distant non-tumor lung tissue. The source is a man aged 65-85 years with non-small cell lung cancer. Both conserved end residues are part of each CDR3. Each record gives: D gene, V gene, CDR3 protein. The D gene is left open where the match is weak.

TRBD1	TRBV5-6	CTSSSCVRDRTYEQYF
TRBD1	TRBV5-4	CASSHPGQGRYKQFF
-	TRBV29-1	CSVVPYQSPGEDGYTF
-	TRBV29-1	CSVVALRPEAFF
-	TRBV12-3/TRBV12-4	CASTLRVGHEQFF
-	TRBV12-3/TRBV12-4	CTSTLRVGNEEFF
-	TRBV4-1	CASSQTINQHQHF
-	TRBV10-3	CAIRVSERTEALF
-	TRBV6-2/TRBV6-3	CARSYDQEYNEQFF
-	TRBV11-2	CASSPGTIGKETPHF
-	TRBV11-2	CVSTPGNDQFF
TRBD2	TRBV4-1	CASRWTSGGANEQLF
-	TRBV6-6	CASSLVRGEKQYF
-	TRBV12-3/TRBV12-4	CAITVDSHTEAFF
-	TRBV20-1	CSAREGSTVTHGYSF
-	TRBV28	CAISGKGIGTTVAFF
-	TRBV11-3	CISSLTAVTQYF
-	TRBV29-1	CSVVAERLEVFF
TRBD2	TRBV11-3	CASSDRAVAGAGELFF
TRBD1	TRBV11-2	CANSLDQGAPYEQHF
-	TRBV5-1	CASSSLPAGLENTEAYF
-	TRBV29-1	CSMADRFQETQYF
-	TRBV12-3/TRBV12-4	CASNRERLGDTEAFF
-	TRBV12-3/TRBV12-4	CVSRKSGHPTSGLPQETQYF
TRBD1	TRBV11-2	CASSVLGTGVAGELFF
-	TRBV6-5	CASREYREHVQYF
TRBD2	TRBV29-1	CSVEFYWTSWGKQETKYF
TRBD1	TRBV6-1	CAAGTGGFNEAYF
-	TRBV28	CASREENQPQHF
-	TRBV5-6	CASSFGRNSYNEQFF
-	TRBV20-1	CSVSAGQNSNEQFF
-	TRBV4-2	CATSQIPLGIANEKLFF
-	TRBV28	CASSSGPRTGELFF
-	TRBV28	CASGRRAEDTQYF
-	TRBV28	CASSPSPRGYGQYF
TRBD1	TRBV30	CAWSPWIGTADRGTEAFF
-	TRBV12-3/TRBV12-4	CASSTLPTERAIF